This T cell receptor beta chain was sequenced during a study of blood T cell repertoires in COVID-19 (dated by TCRdb to 2020 to 2022). Regarding the study in general: Samples covering the acute and convalescent phases of COVID-19 were provided by collaborators in the United States, Italy and Spain. The prospective study material was composed of cDNA or gDNA derived from T cells, B-cell-depleted T cells, or PBMCs. Deeply sampled blood TCRbeta repertoires from subjects exposed to, actively infected with, or recovered from COVID-19 were included in the dataset. A freely available public database, intended as a resource for researchers studying the immune response to SARS-CoV-2, is where the repertoires were released. The samples were drawn from the first 160 participants of the ongoing ImmuneRACE study and from 950 to 1,500 subjects provided by 6 global collaborators. The sample metadata nearly always contained a de-identified subject ID, COVID-19 status, age in years and sex. HLA class I and class II types, where available, came from metadata supplied by the sample provider rather than from assay-based typing. What the research found in general, with its limitations: Clinical and demographic metadata were provided uncurated, with the amount varying by source and participant.

Samples from volunteer blood donors who had recovered from COVID-19 were contributed by a second Seattle source. The collaborating institutions used their own protocols to collect whole blood in K2EDTA tubes. For TCRbeta analysis, collaborators shipped samples in one of three forms: frozen whole blood, isolated PBMCs, or DNA extracted from either of those sample types. TCRbeta CDR3 regions were amplified from genomic DNA by means of the immunoSEQ Assay, a bias-controlled multiplex PCR. The original pipeline was this. Within the assay, amplification of reference gene primers was used to estimate how many nucleated cells each sample contained. To quantify the absolute abundance of each unique TCRbeta CDR3 rearrangement, sequence reads were collapsed and filtered. For each sample, productive Simpson clonality was calculated by taking the square root of Simpson's diversity index across productive rearrangements. The table comes from immuneACCESS by way of TCRdb, which keeps in-frame sequences with V and J called. Part of the clones is missing from these tables; in studies checked, under half for an unresolved V gene and the rest for unknown reasons. V, J and clone size are those of that table, while D and trimming were read from the DNA. Recorded for this sample are 220,000 or so clones; roughly 85% of them occurred a single time. The leading ten clones occupy 2.9% of the sample.

About this clone itself: Its binding antigen is unknown. Nothing much larger sits one base from this clone, and base qualities are not available.

The germline V gene (reference sequence) specifies MNHEY as CDR1 and SMNVEV as CDR2. At the junction V is shortened by 1 base and J by 4 bases; bases outside the gene matches: 3. There are 14 amino acids in the CDR3, from cysteine to phenylalanine inclusive. The DNA shown is the 42-base CDR3, in frame from base 1. Specimen: peripheral blood. The V and J genes are TRBV27 and TRBJ2-5, with 7 bases aligning to TRBD2. This receptor was obtained from a man in his forties or fifties who had recovered from COVID-19. The DNA reads TGTGCCAGCAGTTTATTAGCGGGTGGAGAGACCCAGTACTTC. The encoded protein is CASSLLAGGETQYF.